The sequence of this T cell receptor beta chain was determined in a study of OX40 agonist ivuxolimab in advanced cancers. About the research overall: It was ivuxolimab, an agonistic anti-OX40 (CD134) antibody, that patients were treated with. Checkpoint inhibitors had been given previously to approximately 40% of patients. Study outcomes and limitations: The average count of expanded clones was higher among CD8+ T cells than among CD4+.

In regard to this clone: Antigen: not known.

Profiled with immunoSEQ multiplex PCR; TCRdb holds only in-frame clones, not every one. The table has about 48,000 clones, about four fifths seen once; the top ten hold approximately 1.2%. Per germline, CDR1 SGHAT and CDR2 FQNNGV. The V end lost 5 bases, the J end lost 9 bases, and 14 bases lay between the germline ends. The CDR3 has 13 residues. Autoimmune disease history or systemic immunosuppression meant exclusion. The sequencing used CD4+ or CD8+ T cells sorted from blood, collected in a trial of the OX40 agonist ivuxolimab. V and J are TRBV11-2 and TRBJ2-1; D not resolved. The origin of this receptor is an adult with an advanced solid tumor such as melanoma, head and neck, liver or kidney cancer. The CDR3 coding sequence is TGTGCCAGCAGCACCCCGAGGCATAGTGAGCAGTTCTTC. It specifies CASSTPRHSEQFF.